Described below is a single TCR beta chain sequence and its context. The CDR3 extends 3 residues past the end of the read, so its final part is completed from the germline J gene. This sample was included in a study of Tregs in tolerant kidney transplant recipients. Produced via immunoSEQ multiplex PCR; TCRdb's table is partial and in-frame only. This table holds about 33,000 clones. Trimming cost V 5 bases and J 2 bases, with 7 bases left between them. The germline V gene encodes CDR1 SEHNR and CDR2 FQNEAQ (reference sequence). This CDR3 is 13 amino acids long. Thawed PBMCs were FACS-sorted into unstimulated CD4+CD25+CD127- regulatory T cells, CD4+CD25- non-regulatory cells, CD4 and CD8 cells.

This sequence joins TRBV7-9 and TRBJ2-1; D is undetermined. This receptor was obtained from a human donor who received a combined kidney and bone marrow transplant. The source material was CD8+ T cells from blood, sampled before the transplant. CDR3 sequence: CASSPVTYNEQFF. The sequenced CDR3 bases are TGTGCCAGCAGCCCCGTTACCTACAATGAG.